This TCR beta chain is drawn from a study of a mutant IDH1 vaccine in newly diagnosed glioma. Study-level information: Treated patients showed a male proportion of approximately 62%, a female proportion of approximately 40%, and a mean age of approximately 40 years. Whole-study findings and limits: Immune responses induced by the vaccine were seen in less than 95% of patients, spanning multiple MHC alleles.

Here immunoSEQ multiplex PCR was the method, and the copy in TCRdb shows in-frame clones only, minus some. In the table there are tens of thousands of clones, more than 85% of which are singletons. Note on this clone: What it binds is unknown.

Time point noted: week 5, during vaccination. The investigators gave 300 ug of mutant IDH1 20-mer peptide in each vaccine dose, together with topical imiquimod. The astrocytomas were IDH1-mutant, ATRX-negative, and WHO grade 3 or 4. From germline, CDR1 is SGHNT and CDR2 YYREEE (reference sequence). The CDR3 spans 13 residues. Trimming left V 2 bases short and J 4 bases short, with 9 bases between. Specimen: PBMCs, collected from a glioma patient whose treatment included an IDH1 peptide vaccine. The V gene is TRBV5-4, the J gene TRBJ1-2, with a possible D match to TRBD1 (5 bases). This clonotype was sampled from a woman aged 45-59 years with glioma. This chain's CDR3 is CASSFGTGYGYTF. The CDR3 DNA is TGTGCCAGCAGCTTCGGGACGGGCTATGGCTACACCTTC.